A selection of T cell receptor beta chains follows, all from one sample in a study of T cells in Graves' hyperthyroidism and ophthalmopathy. One entry per CDR3 protein, called by TCRdb with MiXCR from the multiplex PCR reads. This sample has under 650,000 distinct CDR3 sequences; roughly 15% occur once, and the top ten carry 3% to 4.5%. The sequencing input was blood. The receptor source for this set is a woman aged 30 to 39 with Graves' hyperthyroidism. Both conserved end residues are part of each CDR3. A D gene is named only where the DNA matches it firmly. Some rows mark clone size as missing; the rest say once, few, many or name a class of expanded clone.

J: TRBJ2-6
D: -
size: -
V: TRBV18
CDR3: CASSPQPPSSGANVLTF
DNA: TGTGCCAGCTCACCACAACCCCCGTCTTCTGGGGCCAACGTCCTGACTTTC

J: TRBJ1-3
D: -
size: -
V: TRBV30
CDR3: CAWRDSSGNTIYF
DNA: TGTGCCTGGCGGGACTCGTCGGGAAACACCATATATTTT

J: TRBJ1-4
D: -
size: few
V: TRBV11-2
CDR3: CASRRAANEKLFF
DNA: TGTGCCAGCAGAAGGGCAGCTAATGAAAAACTGTTTTTT

J: TRBJ2-5
D: TRBD2
size: many
V: TRBV11-3
CDR3: CASSLGGGRQETQYF
DNA: TGTGCCAGCAGCTTAGGCGGGGGACGACAAGAGACCCAGTACTTC

J: TRBJ2-5
D: -
size: -
V: TRBV2
CDR3: CASSEAPGWGTQYF
DNA: TGTGCCAGCAGTGAAGCGCCGGGTTGGGGGACCCAGTACTTC

J: TRBJ2-7
D: -
size: many
V: TRBV20-1
CDR3: CSARVRSLHEQYF
DNA: TGCAGTGCTAGAGTCAGATCCCTCCACGAGCAGTACTTC

J: TRBJ2-5
D: TRBD2
size: many
V: TRBV7-2
CDR3: CASTLRAGEETQYF
DNA: TGTGCCAGCACCCTGAGGGCGGGAGAAGAGACCCAGTACTTC

J: TRBJ2-7
D: -
size: few
V: TRBV28
CDR3: CASRSTLHSEQYF
DNA: TGTGCCAGCAGGTCGACTCTCCACTCCGAGCAGTACTTC

J: TRBJ1-5
D: -
size: few
V: TRBV2
CDR3: CASSVLTVEPQHF
DNA: TGTGCCAGCAGTGTACTTACAGTAGAGCCCCAGCATTTT

J: TRBJ2-6
D: -
size: few
V: TRBV28
CDR3: CASRPGPLSGANVLTF
DNA: TGTGCCAGCAGACCGGGACCACTCTCTGGGGCCAACGTCCTGACTTTC

J: TRBJ1-3
D: -
size: -
V: TRBV25-1
CDR3: CASSETDSGNTIYF
DNA: TGTGCCAGCAGTGAGACAGATTCTGGAAACACCATATATTTT

J: TRBJ1-2
D: TRBD1
size: -
V: TRBV20-1
CDR3: CSAITGGNYGYTF
DNA: TGCAGTGCTATAACAGGGGGAAACTATGGCTACACCTTC